The present T cell receptor (beta chain) was sequenced within a study of Graves' ophthalmopathy and Graves' hyperthyroidism. Background on the study: Samples of peripheral blood were obtained at initial diagnosis, prior to treatment of any kind. Broader study findings: Using 13 signatures, a model distinguished ophthalmopathy from stable hyperthyroidism, reaching about 90% sensitivity and approximately 82% specificity. Detected in blood as well were most expanded thyroid clonotypes with frequency above 0.001.

From RNA, the CDR3 regions of TCR beta chains were amplified and sequenced. Second-round multiplex PCR followed a first-round RT-PCR using HTBI primers. Each CDR3 protein gets one entry after TCRdb re-called the multiplex PCR reads with MiXCR. The table shows a few hundred thousand distinct CDR3 sequences, with around 21% occurring only once. The authors enrolled newly diagnosed hyperthyroidism patients aged 18 to 65 with under 2 months' duration. This clonotype was recorded many times. Its antigen is unknown. V was trimmed by 5 bases and J by 1 base, leaving 14 bases between them. Looked up from germline, CDR1 is DFQATT and CDR2 is SNEGSKA (reference sequence). This CDR3 comprises 14 residues.

Material: peripheral blood. The sequence was collected from a woman aged 18-29 years with stable Graves' hyperthyroidism. The gene calls are TRBV20-1 and TRBJ1-1; D may be TRBD1 (5 bases). The CDR3, as DNA: TGCAGTGCTGAGGGACCGGTAGCGAACACTGAAGCTTTCTTT. Translation gives CSAEGPVANTEAFF.